The source of this TCR beta chain is a study of lymphopenia after photon versus proton radiotherapy. Germline CDR1 and CDR2: MNHEY and SMNVEV (reference sequence). The CDR3 spans 15 residues. V lost 4 bases to trimming and J lost 5 bases; unmatched junction nucleotides: 9. Clones were read by immunoSEQ multiplex PCR, and TCRdb kept only the in-frame ones, dropping some. The repertoire holds approximately 22,000 clones, with about 82% as singletons. Study-wide findings and caveats: After lymphocyte nadir, photon-treated repertoires showed oligoclonal expansion, especially CD8+ Temra.

A note on this clone: Its antigen is unidentified.

The input for sequencing was peripheral blood, taken from a patient treated with proton-based radiotherapy. V is TRBV27 and J is TRBJ2-7; 9 bases map to TRBD2. This TCR came from an older woman with pancreatic cancer. The CDR3 DNA follows: TGTGCCAGCAGTTCACCTAGCGGGAATATCCACGAGCAGTACTTC. Its translation: CASSSPSGNIHEQYF.